These 25 T cell receptor beta chains were sequenced from one sample in a study of blood T cells in healthy people across ages. Combining a sample-barcoded 5' primer with a J-beta primer mix, a second PCR ran for roughly 7 to 11 cycles. TCRdb fed the 5' RACE reads into MiXCR, producing one record per CDR3 protein. The data contain 650,000 to 900,000 distinct CDR3 sequences, approximately 67% of them singletons. Sequenced: blood. The receptors were gathered from a young man in good health.

V gene TRBV25-1 combines with J gene TRBJ1-2; 10 positions match TRBD1. The CDR3 extends over 14 amino acids. J was trimmed by 6 bases and V by 8 bases; bases with no gene match: 9. Germline V lookup: CDR1 MGHDK, CDR2 SYGVNS. The CDR3 DNA reads TGTGCCAGCCAACCGGACAGGGGGTTCAATGGCTACACCTTC. Protein sequence: CASQPDRGFNGYTF.

This clonotype appeared a few times. The chain joins TRBV12-3 or TRBV12-4 to TRBJ2-1, with 16 bases identical to TRBD2. The CDR3 runs 19 residues. V was pared by 2 bases and J by 6 bases, with 10 bases of the junction left unmatched. This chain's CDR3 is CASSLIHGTSGGGFNEQFF. The DNA for the CDR3 is TGTGCCAGCAGTTTAATCCACGGGACTAGCGGGGGGGGTTTCAATGAGCAGTTCTTC.

The chain carries TRBV10-3 and TRBJ2-4; D is possibly TRBD1 (5 bases). The J call may be in error: the DNA end matches TRBJ2-7 better. Germline V gene lookup returns CDR1 ENHRY and CDR2 SYGVKD. There are 13 residues in the CDR3. CDR3 nucleotide sequence: TGTGCCATCAGTGGGGGCCCTTTGGACGAGCAGTACTTC. Translated: CAISGGPLDEQYF.

The chain joins TRBV27 to TRBJ2-2, with a tentative D call TRBD1 (5 bases). CDR3 length: 14 amino acids. V lost 3 bases and J 8 bases, leaving 13 bases between the germline ends. The germline gives CDR1 MNHEY, CDR2 SMNVEV (reference sequence). CDR3 in DNA: TGTGCCAGCAGTTTTTCCGCAGGGATGGGGGAGCTGTTTTTT. Protein: CASSFSAGMGELFF.

The chain links TRBV28 to TRBJ2-3, with D possibly being TRBD1 (7 bases). Trimming shortened V by 10 bases and J by 0 bases, and 11 bases separated the two germline ends. The CDR3 is 13 amino acids. CDR1 is MDHEN and CDR2 is SYDVKM in the germline V gene. The CDR3 coding sequence is TGTGCCACGGGGGACAGAAGCACAGATACGCAGTATTTT. Translated: CATGDRSTDTQYF.

The count of this clonotype is one. No conserved phenylalanine or tryptophan is present at the end of the CDR3, so a read error is the likely explanation. The gene calls are TRBV9 and TRBJ2-5; no definite D call. The DNA end lines up better with TRBJ2-7; the J call may be wrong. The CDR3 loop spans 11 amino acids. The germline CDR1 and CDR2 sequences are SGDLS and YYNGEE. CDR3 nucleotides: TGTGCCAGCAGAGCGATCTACGAGCAGTACTTA. This sequence encodes CASRAIYEQYL.

This clonotype was detected only a few times. The chain is built from TRBV20-1 and TRBJ2-7; unclear D gene. Trimming cost V 3 bases and J 3 bases, with 6 bases left between them. The CDR3 totals 11 residues. The V gene's germline CDR1 is DFQATT and CDR2 SNEGSKA (reference sequence). The CDR3 region has the DNA TGCAGTGCTAGTGAGTACTACGAGCAGTACTTC. Its translation is CSASEYYEQYF.

The chain is built from TRBV12-3 or TRBV12-4 and TRBJ1-2; no clear D gene. Trimming stripped 0 bases from V and 0 bases from J, with 8 bases between. The CDR3 has 15 amino acids. In DNA, the CDR3 is TGTGCCAGCAGTTTAGCGGGCGGAACTAACTATGGCTACACCTTC. This encodes CASSLAGGTNYGYTF.

V gene TRBV20-1 combines with J gene TRBJ1-5; no reliable D call. The V end lost 7 bases, the J end lost 5 bases, and 15 bases lay between the germline ends. CDR3 length: 13 residues. The germline CDR1 and CDR2 sequences are DFQATT and SNEGSKA (reference sequence). This CDR3 reads CSGHGPDDQPQHF. The CDR3 nucleotides read TGCAGTGGACATGGCCCCGATGATCAGCCCCAGCATTTT.

The table lists this clonotype with a few counts. This sequence joins TRBV5-1 and TRBJ1-2; no clear D. The CDR3 is made up of 15 amino acids. Germline values: CDR1 SGHRS, CDR2 YFSETQ. Trimming removed 0 bases at V and 2 bases at J, with 11 bases between. This CDR3 is CASSLEGGGNYGYTF. The DNA of the CDR3 is TGCGCCAGCAGCTTGGAGGGCGGAGGGAACTATGGCTACACCTTC.

The chain recombines TRBV29-1 with TRBJ2-7; D is unclear. Germline V CDR1 and CDR2: SQVTM, ANQGSEA. This CDR3 region has 14 residues. Trimming stripped 0 bases from V and 0 bases from J, with 9 bases between. CDR3 DNA sequence: TGCAGCGTTGAAGATCCCACTTCCTCCTACGAGCAGTACTTC. Translated, it gives CSVEDPTSSYEQYF.

The rearrangement uses TRBV6-7 and TRBJ2-5; D ambiguous. TRBV6-7 carries the ORF label, with uncertain function. The CDR3 has 13 amino acids. V lost 6 bases to trimming and J lost 10 bases, with 18 bases between them. The CDR3 reads CASRPSSAWDQYF. As DNA, the CDR3 is TGTGCCAGCAGGCCCTCCAGCGCCTGGGACCAGTACTTC.

This chain uses TRBV12-3 or TRBV12-4 with TRBJ2-1; D not certain. This CDR3 is built from 11 residues. Deletions cut 7 bases from V and 7 bases from J, with 8 bases between. CDR3 coding DNA: TGTGCCAGCACCTTAGGGAATGAGCAGTTCTTC. This sequence encodes CASTLGNEQFF.

There are a few counts of this clonotype. Written as DNA, the CDR3 is TGTGCCAGCAGCGCGGCTAGCGGGGGGGCAACGAACATTCAGTACTTC. It translates to CASSAASGGATNIQYF. The J gene is TRBJ2-4, the V gene TRBV14; the match to TRBD2 covers 12 bases. CDR3 length equals 16 residues. With V trimmed by 5 bases and J by 7 bases, 9 bases remained unmatched. CDR1 is SGHDN, CDR2 FVKESK, per germline.

V gene TRBV9 combines with J gene TRBJ1-6; 7 bases map to TRBD1. The CDR3 totals 15 residues. CDR1 SGDLS and CDR2 YYNGEE come from the germline V gene. The V segment lost 3 bases and the J segment 5 bases; nucleotides outside the gene matches: 5. DNA of the CDR3: TGTGCCAGCAGCGGGGGACAGAGCGATAATTCACCCCTCCACTTT. Its protein is CASSGGQSDNSPLHF.

The count of this clonotype is one. V is TRBV5-6 and J is TRBJ2-1; TRBD1 aligns across 9 bases. Germline V gene sequence: CDR1 SGHDT, CDR2 YYEEEE. There are 16 residues in the CDR3. The V and J ends lost 6 bases and 4 bases, in that order; junction bases with no gene match: 11. This CDR3 reads CASILDTGGAYNEQFF. CDR3 nucleotide sequence: TGTGCCAGCATCCTGGACACAGGGGGCGCGTACAATGAGCAGTTCTTC.

The genes are TRBV4-1 and TRBJ2-6, with D possibly TRBD1 on 6 matching bases. This CDR3 is 15 amino acids long. V was cut by 4 bases and J by 2 bases, with 9 bases left in between. Germline CDR1 and CDR2: MGHRA and YSYEKL. The CDR3 is CASSPDRPGANVLTF. In DNA, the CDR3 is TGCGCCAGCAGCCCAGACAGGCCTGGGGCCAACGTCCTGACTTTC.

The chain couples TRBV5-1 to TRBJ2-3; 9 bases agree with TRBD1. The CDR3 totals 13 residues. V was pared by 7 bases and J by 0 bases, with 0 bases of the junction left unmatched. Germline V gene sequence: CDR1 SGHRS, CDR2 YFSETQ. CDR3 coding DNA: TGCGCCAGCGGGACAGGGAGCACAGATACGCAGTATTTT. This gives the protein CASGTGSTDTQYF.

CDR3 amino acids: CSARDLRSAYYEQYF. Written as DNA, the CDR3 is TGCAGTGCTAGAGATCTGAGGTCTGCGTACTACGAGCAGTACTTC. The J gene is TRBJ2-7, the V gene TRBV20-1; D remains unclear. V was clipped by 0 bases and J by 3 bases, with 15 bases between them. Germline V CDR1 and CDR2: DFQATT, SNEGSKA (reference sequence). The length of the CDR3 is 15 residues.

The J gene is TRBJ1-6, the V gene TRBV2; 9 bases are a match to TRBD1. From germline, CDR1 is SNHLY and CDR2 FYNNEI. The V gene end was trimmed by 6 bases and the J gene end by 5 bases; junction bases not matched to a gene: 8. The CDR3 totals 16 residues. CDR3 region: CASSFAGTGNNSPLHF. The DNA for the CDR3 is TGTGCCAGCAGCTTCGCCGGGACAGGGAATAATTCACCCCTCCACTTT.

This chain joins TRBV7-9 and TRBJ2-1, with D possibly TRBD1 on 6 matching bases. Germline CDR1 reads SEHNR; CDR2 reads FQNEAQ (reference sequence). The CDR3 loop spans 16 amino acids. The V end was cut by 5 bases, the J end by 6 bases, with 20 bases between. The CDR3 region has the DNA TGTGCCAGCAGCCCATACCCAACAGGGTCGAGCAATGAGCAGTTCTTC. Its protein product is CASSPYPTGSSNEQFF.

V usage is TRBV12-3 or TRBV12-4 and J usage is TRBJ1-5, with TRBD1 matching 7 bases. CDR3 length: 15 residues. The J segment lost 5 bases and the V segment lost 5 bases, leaving 9 bases of the junction unmatched. The CDR3 sequence is CASSPPGQLDQPQHF. The CDR3 nucleotides read TGTGCCAGCAGTCCGCCGGGACAGCTAGATCAGCCCCAGCATTTT.

This clonotype turned up a few times. The chain recombines TRBV13 with TRBJ2-2, with a possible D match to TRBD1 (5 bases). V was cut by 1 base and J by 4 bases, with 10 bases left in between. The germline gives CDR1 PRHDT, CDR2 FYEKMQ (reference sequence). CDR3 length: 15 amino acids. CDR3 residues: CASSLETDRTGELFF. The CDR3 DNA reads TGTGCCAGCAGCTTAGAGACAGATCGCACCGGGGAGCTGTTTTTT.

This clonotype was observed a handful of times. The gene calls are TRBV6-1 and TRBJ2-5, with 7 bases lining up with TRBD1. The CDR3 contains 16 residues. Germline V CDR1 and CDR2: MNHNS, SASEGT. V lost 3 bases to trimming and J lost 2 bases; unmatched junction nucleotides: 9. CDR3 DNA: TGTGCCAGCAGTGACGGTCCCCGGGGACAGCAAGAGACCCAGTACTTC. It is translated as CASSDGPRGQQETQYF.

On this clonotype itself: At one end, the junction sequence differs from germline, possibly due to a read error. The CDR3: CASSGNGASTDTEYF. Written as DNA, the CDR3 is TGTGCCAGCAGTGGTAACGGCGCTAGCACAGATACGGAGTATTTT. The chain carries TRBV12-3 or TRBV12-4 and TRBJ2-3; perhaps TRBD2 as D (5 bases). CDR3 length equals 15 residues.